Below, one TCR beta chain is given with its context. Its specificity is unknown. These data originate in a study of cytomegalovirus exposure and HLA in healthy donors. 60 Vbeta and 13 Jbeta primers were used in PCR. The protocol was immunoSEQ multiplex PCR, while the TCRdb copy is restricted to in-frame clones and leaves out a portion. The sample has 70,000 to 100,000 clones, over 60% seen once. General observations from the study: Data from an earlier analysis indicated that most TCR beta V segments were productive either about 87% or about 30% of the time. By HLA locus, TCR association rates varied in a later analysis, with DRB1 showing the most and HLA-C the fewest.

Germline-derived CDR1 and CDR2 are SEHNR and FQNEAQ (reference sequence). V shed 1 base, J shed 0 bases, and the junction held 9 bases outside the gene matches. This CDR3 comprises 17 residues. Specimen: PBMCs. This rearrangement joins TRBV7-9 to TRBJ2-7; 7 bases line up with TRBD2. The clonotype originates from a woman in her fifties or sixties in good health and CMV-seropositive. CDR3 nucleotides: TGTGCCAGCAGCTTAGGGACCTGGGGGACTAACTCCTACGAGCAGTACTTC. Amino acids: CASSLGTWGTNSYEQYF.